The 2 T cell receptor beta chains reported below all come from one sample, sequenced in a study of prognosis after radiotherapy for stage I lung cancer. Amplicons of TCR beta CDR3 were generated from genomic DNA by two-round multiplex PCR. Primers (each specific to one TRBV or TRBJ gene) were used in first-round PCR. TCRdb called the multiplex PCR reads again in MiXCR, with one record for every CDR3 protein. The sample gives tens of thousands of distinct CDR3 sequences, more than 40% of which show up once; 30% to 35% is in the top ten. The sequences come from PBMCs, collected before or after stereotactic body radiation therapy (not recorded which). The receptors were sampled from a donor over 45 with non-small cell lung cancer.

This clonotype is deemed medium-sized. The chain links TRBV19 to TRBJ1-5; no definite D call. CDR3 length: 12 amino acids. Germline V gene sequence: CDR1 LNHDA, CDR2 SQIVND (reference sequence). V lost 4 bases, J lost 7 bases, and 8 bases lay in between. DNA of the CDR3: TGTGCCAGTAGTACCGGGAGGCAGCCCCAGCATTTT. Amino acids: CASSTGRQPQHF.

This clonotype was seen repeatedly, ten times or more. The rearrangement joins TRBV18 to TRBJ2-6; 11 bases map to TRBD2. Trimming removed 2 bases from V and 2 bases from J; junction bases left unmatched: 2. The CDR3 is made up of 17 amino acids. The germline V gene has CDR1 KGHSH and CDR2 LQKENI. This CDR3 reads CASSPLLAGAGANVLTF. The CDR3 nucleotides read TGTGCCAGCTCACCATTACTAGCGGGAGCTGGGGCCAACGTCCTGACTTTC.